This T cell receptor beta chain was sequenced during a study of T cell changes during pregnancy in multiple sclerosis. V gave up 7 bases and J gave up 8 bases; unmatched junction bases: 12. From germline, CDR1 is LNHDA and CDR2 SQIVND (reference sequence). The CDR3 is 14 amino acids. Here immunoSEQ multiplex PCR was the method, and the copy in TCRdb shows in-frame clones only, minus some. The sample lists approximately 90,000 clones, around 94% occurring once. The specimen comprised peripheral blood, sampled in the third trimester of pregnancy. This clonotype originated in a female donor with multiple sclerosis, enrolled in a pregnancy study. The rearrangement uses TRBV19 and TRBJ1-2, with 8 bases lining up with TRBD1. The CDR3 protein is CASNLGQALGGYTF. As DNA, the CDR3 is TGTGCCAGTAATCTGGGACAGGCCCTCGGGGGCTACACCTTC.